The rows below give T cell receptor beta chains drawn from one sample of a study of blood T cell repertoires in COVID-19. Profiling relied on immunoSEQ multiplex PCR, and the TCRdb table lists in-frame clones only, not all of them. The data contain roughly 430,000 clones, 88% of them singletons. Sample: PBMCs or T cells enriched from blood (not recorded which). These receptors were taken from a woman aged 18-35 years who had been exposed to COVID-19. Each CDR3 is given with its conserved first and last residue. Each record gives: J gene, clone size, V gene, D gene, CDR3 protein, CDR3 DNA. The D gene is left open where the match is weak. Clone size is stated in some rows and not others, as once, few, many or a class when expanded.

TRBJ2-1 | few | TRBV7-3 | NA | CASSLSPAIYNEQFF | TGTGCCAGCAGCTTATCACCTGCTATATACAATGAGCAGTTCTTC
TRBJ2-5 | NA | TRBV5-5 | NA | CASSPIAPRETQYF | TGTGCCAGCAGTCCAATAGCCCCCCGGGAGACCCAGTACTTC
TRBJ1-6 | NA | TRBV27 | TRBD1 | CASSLRTGTNSPLHF | TGTGCCAGCAGTTTGAGGACAGGAACCAATTCACCCCTCCACTTT
TRBJ2-5 | NA | TRBV4-2 | NA | CASSQDSGGRETQYF | TGTGCCAGCAGCCAAGATTCTGGGGGCCGGGAGACCCAGTACTTC
TRBJ1-4 | NA | TRBV9 | NA | CASSVNSEKLFF | TGTGCCAGCAGCGTAAATAGTGAAAAACTGTTTTTT
TRBJ1-6 | NA | TRBV14 | NA | CASSPYPPGTSLYNSPLHF | TGTGCCAGCAGCCCATATCCCCCCGGGACATCTTTATATAATTCACCCCTCCACTTT
TRBJ2-1 | NA | TRBV27 | NA | CASSFVGGVLGNEQFF | TGTGCCAGCAGTTTCGTGGGGGGAGTTTTGGGCAATGAGCAGTTCTTC
TRBJ2-7 | once | TRBV4-1 | TRBD2 | CASSHTPTSGTYEQYF | TGCGCCAGCAGTCACACTCCAACTAGCGGAACCTACGAGCAGTACTTC
TRBJ2-3 | NA | TRBV14 | NA | CASSQDWRAQYF | TGTGCCAGCAGCCAAGATTGGAGAGCGCAGTATTTT
TRBJ1-2 | few | TRBV5-1 | NA | CASSLDSFNYGYTF | TGCGCCAGCAGCTTGGACAGTTTTAACTATGGCTACACCTTC
TRBJ1-1 | NA | TRBV29-1 | TRBD1 | CSVGQAEAFF | TGCAGCGTAGGACAGGCCGAAGCTTTCTTT